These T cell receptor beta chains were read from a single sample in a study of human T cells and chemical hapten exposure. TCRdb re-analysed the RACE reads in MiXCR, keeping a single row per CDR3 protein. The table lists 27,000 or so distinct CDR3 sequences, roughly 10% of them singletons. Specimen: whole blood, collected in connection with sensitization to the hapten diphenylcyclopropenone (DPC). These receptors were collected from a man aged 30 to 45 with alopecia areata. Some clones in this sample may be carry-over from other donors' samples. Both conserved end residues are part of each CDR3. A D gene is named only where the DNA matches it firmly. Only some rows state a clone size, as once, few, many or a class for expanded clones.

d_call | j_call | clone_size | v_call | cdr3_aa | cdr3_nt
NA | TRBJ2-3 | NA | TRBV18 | CASSPVPEQYTDTQYF | TGTGCCAGCTCACCAGTCCCGGAACAATACACAGATACGCAGTATTTT
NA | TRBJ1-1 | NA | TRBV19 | CASKGRAGLTEAFF | TGTGCCAGTAAGGGGCGGGCAGGGCTCACTGAAGCTTTCTTT
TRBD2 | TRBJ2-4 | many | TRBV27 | CASSAGTSGELQYF | TGTGCCAGCAGTGCCGGGACTAGCGGAGAGCTTCAGTACTTC
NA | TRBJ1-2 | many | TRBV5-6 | CASSLSTAYGYTF | TGTGCCAGCAGCTTGTCGACAGCCTATGGCTACACCTTC
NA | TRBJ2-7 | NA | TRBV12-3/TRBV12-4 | CASSLGGSEQYF | TGTGCCAGCAGTTTAGGGGGCAGCGAGCAGTACTTC
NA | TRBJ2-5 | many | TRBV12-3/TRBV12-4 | CASSQGQGRETQYF | TGTGCCAGCAGCCAAGGGCAGGGACGAGAGACCCAGTACTTC
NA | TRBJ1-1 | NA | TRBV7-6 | CASSLGNTKAFF | TGTGCCAGCAGCTTGGGGAACACTAAAGCTTTCTTT
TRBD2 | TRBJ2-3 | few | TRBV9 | CASSERTSGGGTDTQYF | TGTGCCAGCAGCGAACGGACTAGCGGGGGGGGCACAGATACGCAGTATTTT
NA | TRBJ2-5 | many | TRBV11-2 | CASSSVQGRETQYF | TGTGCCAGCAGCTCGGTACAGGGACGAGAGACCCAGTACTTC
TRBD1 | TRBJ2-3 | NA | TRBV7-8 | CASSDGTVRTDTQYF | TGTGCCAGCAGCGACGGGACAGTGAGAACAGATACGCAGTATTTT
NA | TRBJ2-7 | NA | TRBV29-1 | CSVRISGLSPFEQYF | TGCAGCGTTCGTATTAGCGGTTTGTCCCCTTTCGAGCAGTACTTC
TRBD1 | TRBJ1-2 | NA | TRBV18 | CASSPIGPGEGANYGYTF | TGTGCCAGCTCACCAATAGGCCCCGGTGAGGGGGCTAACTATGGCTATACCTTC
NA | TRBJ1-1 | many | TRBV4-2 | CASSPLGRIAEAFF | TGTGCCAGCAGCCCCCTGGGGCGGATCGCTGAAGCTTTCTTT
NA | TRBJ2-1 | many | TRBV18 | CASSPPLKGGEQFF | TGTGCCAGCTCACCCCCACTGAAGGGGGGTGAGCAGTTCTTC
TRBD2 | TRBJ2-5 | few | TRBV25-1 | CASSDLRGGQETQYF | TGTGCCAGCAGTGATCTTCGCGGGGGGCAAGAGACCCAGTACTTC
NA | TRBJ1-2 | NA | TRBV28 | CANSYGYTF | TGTGCCAACTCTTATGGCTACACCTTC